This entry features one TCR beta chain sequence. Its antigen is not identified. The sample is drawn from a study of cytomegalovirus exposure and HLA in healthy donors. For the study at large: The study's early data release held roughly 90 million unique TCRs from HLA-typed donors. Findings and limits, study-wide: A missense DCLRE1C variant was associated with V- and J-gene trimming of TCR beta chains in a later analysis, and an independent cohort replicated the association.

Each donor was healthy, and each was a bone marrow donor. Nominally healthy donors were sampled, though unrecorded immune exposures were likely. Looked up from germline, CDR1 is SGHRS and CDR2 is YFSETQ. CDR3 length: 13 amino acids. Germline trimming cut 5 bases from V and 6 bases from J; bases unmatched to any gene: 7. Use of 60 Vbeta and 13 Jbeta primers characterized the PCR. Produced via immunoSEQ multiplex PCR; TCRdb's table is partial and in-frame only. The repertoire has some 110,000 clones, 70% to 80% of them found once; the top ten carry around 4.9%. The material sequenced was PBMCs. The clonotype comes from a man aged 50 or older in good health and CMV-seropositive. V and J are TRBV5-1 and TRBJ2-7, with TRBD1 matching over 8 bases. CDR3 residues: CASRQGQGGEQYF. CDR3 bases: TGCGCCAGCAGGCAAGGACAGGGCGGCGAGCAGTACTTC.